Presented here are 25 T cell receptor beta chains from one specimen sequenced in a study of beta chain features in type 1 diabetes. Broader study findings: Shorter TCRB CDR3s, moderately but significantly so, were found in Type 1 diabetes patients in all four CD4+ subsets.

These receptors lack a known antigen. The study reverse transcribed the entire isolated RNA, so it sequenced expressed TCRB transcripts. TCRdb's table, derived via immunoSEQ multiplex PCR, lists solely in-frame clones and lacks some. The sample contains about 710,000 clones, over 13% of which appear only once. The sequenced sample was naive CD4+ T cells from blood. Source of these receptors: a man aged 18 to 35 with type 1 diabetes.

The chain employs TRBV4-3 and TRBJ2-7; 10 bases match TRBD1. The junction had 11 bases not matched to a gene; V was cut back by 1 base and J by 5 bases. The CDR3 spans 17 residues. The germline V gene has CDR1 LGHNA and CDR2 YSLEER. CDR3 nucleotides: TGCGCCAGCAGCCAAGGACAGGGGGCTTCAATTTTCCACGAGCAGTACTTC. Its protein product is CASSQGQGASIFHEQYF.

This clone has more than one count but fewer than ten. The chain joins TRBV9 to TRBJ2-6; D might be TRBD2 (6 bases). Trimming left V 6 bases short and J 0 bases short, with 22 bases between. Germline V gene data show CDR1 as SGDLS and CDR2 as YYNGEE. The CDR3 is 19 amino acids. The CDR3 DNA reads TGTGCCAGCACGGAGGGGTACGGGCAGGGTTACTCTGGGGCCAACGTCCTGACTTTC. Protein product: CASTEGYGQGYSGANVLTF.

Of note for this clone: The identical CDR3 is also encoded by other nucleotide sequences in the sample. The chain combines TRBV27 with TRBJ1-5, with 7 nucleotides matching TRBD1. From germline, CDR1 is MNHEY and CDR2 SMNVEV (reference sequence). V was pared by 5 bases and J by 4 bases, with 5 bases of the junction left unmatched. The CDR3 is 14 residues long. CDR3 nucleotide sequence: TGTGCCAGCAGTCTGACAGGGTTTAATCAGCCCCAGCATTTT. Amino acids: CASSLTGFNQPQHF.

The chain carries TRBV13 and TRBJ2-2; D unclear. Germline CDR1 PRHDT, CDR2 FYEKMQ (reference sequence). This CDR3 is 14 amino acids long. V was clipped by 0 bases and J by 7 bases, with 9 bases between them. The DNA of the CDR3 is TGTGCCAGCAGCTTAGGCCGATGGGGCGGGGAGCTGTTTTTT. Its translation: CASSLGRWGGELFF.

The chain is built from TRBV30 and TRBJ1-1, with D uncertain. V lost 2 bases, J lost 4 bases, and 8 bases lay in between. Germline V CDR1 and CDR2: GTSNPN, SVGIG (reference sequence). This CDR3 region has 12 residues. CDR3 in amino acids: CAWSPDLTEAFF. Here the CDR3 DNA reads TGTGCCTGGAGTCCTGACCTCACTGAAGCTTTCTTT.

This clone was counted a few times. This sequence joins TRBV7-2 and TRBJ1-4; D call uncertain. Germline CDR1 and CDR2: SGHTA and FQGNSA. The CDR3 consists of 12 residues. Trimming stripped 5 bases from V and 8 bases from J, with 9 bases between. The CDR3 sequence is CASSPNNEKLFF. The CDR3 region has the DNA TGTGCCAGCAGCCCGAACAACGAAAAACTGTTTTTT.

This clone was counted only a few times. The rearrangement joins TRBV2 to TRBJ2-5; D is possibly TRBD2 (5 bases). Germline V CDR1 and CDR2: SNHLY, FYNNEI. Trimming took off 5 bases at V and 2 bases at J, with 9 bases between the two ends. This CDR3 is 13 amino acids long. The CDR3 here is CASSPRLQETQYF. The CDR3 region has the DNA TGTGCCAGCAGTCCTAGACTACAAGAGACCCAGTACTTC.

Only a few counts were recorded for this clone. V is TRBV30 and J is TRBJ2-3; a weak D match, TRBD2 (5 bases). The CDR3 is 11 amino acids. Germline V CDR1 and CDR2: GTSNPN, SVGIG (reference sequence). The V and J ends lost 2 bases and 10 bases respectively, with 10 bases between them. The CDR3 reads CAWSPTEAQYF. CDR3 nucleotides: TGTGCCTGGAGTCCGACGGAGGCGCAGTATTTT.

The gene calls are TRBV29-1 and TRBJ2-1; 12 nucleotides match TRBD2. The CDR3 extends over 14 amino acids. V was clipped by 6 bases and J by 4 bases; unmatched bases: 4. Germline V gene sequence: CDR1 SQVTM, CDR2 ANQGSEA. The CDR3 nucleotides read TGCAGCGTAACCGGGACTAGCGGGTACAATGAGCAGTTCTTC. Its translation is CSVTGTSGYNEQFF.

This clone was found once. This chain uses TRBV5-1 with TRBJ2-3, with TRBD2 matching over 7 bases. The germline V gene has CDR1 SGHRS and CDR2 YFSETQ. CDR3 length: 17 residues. V trimming: 1 base; J trimming: 0 bases; junction bases outside the gene matches: 8. CDR3 coding DNA: TGCGCCAGCAGCTTGATGGTACTAGCGCTTAGCACAGATACGCAGTATTTT. As protein: CASSLMVLALSTDTQYF.

V and J are TRBV5-1 and TRBJ2-1, with TRBD1 as a possible D gene (6 bases). Trimming removed 0 bases at V and 10 bases at J, with 14 bases between. Germline assignment: CDR1 SGHRS and CDR2 YFSETQ. The CDR3 sequence is 14 residues long. The CDR3 DNA reads TGCGCCAGCAGCTTGGGGCAGGGGAGAGGAGAGCAGTTCTTC. Residues: CASSLGQGRGEQFF.

This clone was seen only a few times. The chain has TRBV2 and TRBJ1-2, with D possibly TRBD1 on 6 matching bases. Germline values: CDR1 SNHLY, CDR2 FYNNEI. The ends were cut back, 9 bases at V and 5 bases at J, with 7 bases in the middle. This CDR3 is 10 amino acids long. The CDR3 region is CASGQYGYTF. CDR3 nucleotide sequence: TGTGCCAGTGGACAGTATGGCTACACCTTC. Supplemented by reference TRBV2 and TRBJ1-2, the full variable domain reads EPEVTQTPSHQVTQMGQEVILRCVPISNHLYFYWYRQILGQKVEFLVSFYNNEISEKSEIFDDQFSVERPDGSNFTLKIRSTKLEDSAMYFCASGQYGYTFGSGTRLTVV.

This clone occurred a few times. The V gene is TRBV5-4, the J gene TRBJ2-3; a weak D match, TRBD2 (6 bases). From germline, CDR1 is SGHNT and CDR2 YYREEE (reference sequence). Trimming cost V 3 bases and J 4 bases, with 21 bases left between them. The CDR3 sequence is 17 residues long. The CDR3 loop is CASSSPTLGLPADTQYF. As DNA, the CDR3 is TGTGCCAGCAGCTCTCCGACCCTGGGACTCCCGGCAGATACGCAGTATTTT. Full variable domain (outside the CDR3, taken from reference TRBV5-4 and TRBJ2-3): ETGVTQSPTHLIKTRGQQVTLRCSSQSGHNTVSWYQQALGQGPQFIFQYYREEENGRGNFPPRFSGLQFPNYSSELNVNALELDDSALYLCASSSPTLGLPADTQYFGPGTRLTVL.

In its sample, this clone was seen a few times. This chain joins TRBV4-2 and TRBJ2-1; 9 bases fit TRBD2. Germline V gene data show CDR1 as LGHNA and CDR2 as YNFKEQ. This CDR3 contains 18 residues. Trimming cost V 5 bases and J 0 bases; bases outside gene matches: 11. CDR3 protein: CASSYLAGTLSSYNEQFF. The CDR3 DNA reads as TGTGCCAGCAGCTATCTAGCGGGGACCCTGAGCTCCTACAATGAGCAGTTCTTC.

This clone was recorded a few times. The J gene is TRBJ2-7, the V gene TRBV28, with 7 bases matching TRBD1. Trimming at V came to 7 bases and at J to 2 bases, leaving 8 bases not matched to a gene. CDR3 length: 14 amino acids. Per the germline V gene, CDR1 is MDHEN and CDR2 is SYDVKM. CDR3 loop: CASTTTGIPYEQYF. The CDR3 DNA is TGTGCCAGCACCACGACAGGGATACCCTACGAGCAGTACTTC.

This clone was recorded a few times. The J gene is TRBJ1-1, the V gene TRBV5-1; D remains ambiguous. The CDR3 consists of 16 residues. V lost 1 base and J 1 base, leaving 14 bases between the germline ends. Germline V gene data show CDR1 as SGHRS and CDR2 as YFSETQ. The CDR3 loop is CASSLPPGRGNTEAFF. CDR3 in DNA: TGCGCCAGCAGCTTGCCCCCGGGCCGAGGGAACACTGAAGCTTTCTTT.

This clone was recorded a few times. This chain connects TRBV2 to TRBJ1-5; weak D call: TRBD1 (6 bases). The CDR3 covers 14 residues. The V end lost 5 bases, the J end lost 0 bases, and 8 bases lay between the germline ends. CDR1 is SNHLY, CDR2 FYNNEI, per germline. DNA of the CDR3: TGTGCCAGCAGTAGGGGGGGTAGCAATCAGCCCCAGCATTTT. This gives the protein CASSRGGSNQPQHF.

This clone has a handful of counts. The rearrangement uses TRBV28 and TRBJ2-7; D might be TRBD1 (5 bases). Germline V gene lookup returns CDR1 MDHEN and CDR2 SYDVKM. There are 13 residues in the CDR3. V lost 11 bases to trimming and J lost 2 bases, with 16 bases between them. The CDR3 here is CALVARVTYEQYF. The CDR3 nucleotides read TGTGCCCTTGTGGCCAGGGTGACCTACGAGCAGTACTTC.

This clone was observed a few times. The genes are TRBV30 and TRBJ2-5; 11 bases match TRBD2. Trimming took 2 bases from V and 2 from J; bases not matched to a gene: 10. This CDR3 comprises 17 residues. From germline, CDR1 is GTSNPN and CDR2 SVGIG (reference sequence). CDR3 coding DNA: TGTGCCTGGAGTCTTGGAGCTAGCGGGGGGCTTCAAGAGACCCAGTACTTC. Translated: CAWSLGASGGLQETQYF.

V gene TRBV30 combines with J gene TRBJ1-1, with TRBD1 as a possible D gene (5 bases). The CDR3 contains 13 residues. Trimming removed 4 bases at V and 4 bases at J, with 13 bases between. Germline values: CDR1 GTSNPN, CDR2 SVGIG (reference sequence). CDR3 sequence (DNA): TGTGCCTGGACCGCGGGGGGAGGCACTGAAGCTTTCTTT. Amino acid sequence: CAWTAGGGTEAFF.

Written as DNA, the CDR3 is TGTGCCAGCAGCTTACCGGGCGCCCGGACAGGAAGGGCCAAAAACATTCAGTACTTC. It encodes CASSLPGARTGRAKNIQYF. V is TRBV7-9 and J is TRBJ2-4; TRBD1 aligns across 7 bases. Germline V lookup: CDR1 SEHNR, CDR2 FQNEAQ (reference sequence). V was pared by 2 bases and J by 1 base, with 14 bases of the junction left unmatched. The CDR3 loop spans 19 amino acids.

On this clone: One end of the junction does not line up with germline, which may come from a read error. This chain connects TRBV7-9 to TRBJ2-7, with D possibly called TRBD1 or TRBD2 (5 bases each). The CDR3 is 9 amino acids. CDR1 and CDR2 (germline): SEHNR, FQNEAQ (reference sequence). The CDR3 nucleotides read TGTGCCCTGGGGGTAGGCACGGACTTC. Encoded protein: CALGVGTDF.

The V gene is TRBV19, the J gene TRBJ2-5; possibly TRBD2 for D (6 bases). The CDR3 consists of 14 residues. V was trimmed by 2 bases and J by 2 bases, leaving 9 bases between them. Per germline, CDR1 LNHDA and CDR2 SQIVND (reference sequence). DNA for the CDR3: TGTGCCAGTAGTATAAGAAGCGGGCAAGAGACCCAGTACTTC. Translated: CASSIRSGQETQYF.

The chain employs TRBV30 and TRBJ1-4, with 7 bases aligning to TRBD1. There are 15 residues in the CDR3. J lost 3 bases, V lost 2 bases, and 6 bases had no gene match. Germline assignment: CDR1 GTSNPN and CDR2 SVGIG (reference sequence). This chain's CDR3 is CAWSSLGTANEKLFF. The CDR3 bases are TGTGCCTGGAGTAGCCTGGGGACAGCTAATGAAAAACTGTTTTTT.

A word on this clone: The sample contains more than one DNA sequence encoding this CDR3. The chain recombines TRBV29-1 with TRBJ1-5; D gene uncertain. The V end lost 7 bases, the J end lost 0 bases, and 7 bases lay between the germline ends. The CDR3 has 12 amino acids. In germline, CDR1 is SQVTM, CDR2 ANQGSEA. CDR3 protein: CSAGGSNQPQHF. The CDR3 DNA reads TGCAGCGCCGGAGGTAGCAATCAGCCCCAGCATTTT.